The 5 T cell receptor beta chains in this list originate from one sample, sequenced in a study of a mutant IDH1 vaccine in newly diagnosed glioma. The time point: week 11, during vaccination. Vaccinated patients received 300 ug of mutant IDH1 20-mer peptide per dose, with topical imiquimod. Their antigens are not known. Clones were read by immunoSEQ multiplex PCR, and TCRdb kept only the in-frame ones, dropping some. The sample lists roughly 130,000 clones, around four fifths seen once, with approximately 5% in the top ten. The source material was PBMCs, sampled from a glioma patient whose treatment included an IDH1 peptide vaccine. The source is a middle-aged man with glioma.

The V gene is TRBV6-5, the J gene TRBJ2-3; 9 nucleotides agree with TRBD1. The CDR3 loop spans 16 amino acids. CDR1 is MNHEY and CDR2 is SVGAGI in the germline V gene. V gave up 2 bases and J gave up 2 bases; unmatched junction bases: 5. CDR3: CASSYRDRVDTDTQYF. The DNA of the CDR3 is TGTGCCAGCAGTTACCGGGACAGGGTGGACACAGATACGCAGTATTTT.

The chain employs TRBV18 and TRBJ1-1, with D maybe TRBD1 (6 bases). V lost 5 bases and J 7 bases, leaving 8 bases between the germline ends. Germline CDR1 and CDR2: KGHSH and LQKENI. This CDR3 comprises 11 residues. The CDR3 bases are TGTGCCAGCTCAGACAGGATTGAAGCTTTCTTT. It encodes CASSDRIEAFF. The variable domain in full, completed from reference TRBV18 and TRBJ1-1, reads NAGVMQNPRHLVRRRGQEARLRCSPMKGHSHVYWYRQLPEEGLKFMVYLQKENIIDESGMPKERFSAEFPKEGPSILRIQQVVRGDSAAYFCASSDRIEAFFGQGTRLTVV.

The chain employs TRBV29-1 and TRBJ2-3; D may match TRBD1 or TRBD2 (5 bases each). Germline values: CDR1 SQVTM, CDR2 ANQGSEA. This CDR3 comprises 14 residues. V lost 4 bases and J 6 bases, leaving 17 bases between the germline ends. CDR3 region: CSVVRYRDRDTQYF. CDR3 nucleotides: TGCAGCGTTGTACGATATAGGGACCGTGATACGCAGTATTTT.

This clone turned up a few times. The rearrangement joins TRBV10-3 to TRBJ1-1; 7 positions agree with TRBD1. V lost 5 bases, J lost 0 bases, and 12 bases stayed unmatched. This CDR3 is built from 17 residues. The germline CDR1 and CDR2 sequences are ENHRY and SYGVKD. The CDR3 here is CAISYSYRTGLNTEAFF. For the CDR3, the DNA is TGTGCCATCAGTTATTCGTACCGGACAGGACTGAACACTGAAGCTTTCTTT.

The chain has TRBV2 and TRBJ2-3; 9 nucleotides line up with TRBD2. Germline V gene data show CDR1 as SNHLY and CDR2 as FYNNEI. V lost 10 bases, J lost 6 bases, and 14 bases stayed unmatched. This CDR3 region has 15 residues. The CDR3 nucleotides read TGTGCCACTAAGGCCCTCATGGCGGGGGGGGATACGCAGTATTTT. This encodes CATKALMAGGDTQYF.